The T cell receptor beta chain described here comes from a study of identifying expanded T cells in peripheral blood. Study conclusions and caveats: Clone count variance between roughly 2-week samples rose with total template count. Technical replicates showed around 1.2 changed clones; approximately 2 weeks around 15; four weeks 19.

Produced via immunoSEQ multiplex PCR; TCRdb's table is partial and in-frame only. The sample lists over 100,000 clones; about nine tenths were seen once. Healthy donors had no documented immune events, such as infections, while sampled. On this clone: Its antigen remains unidentified.

This CDR3 contains 18 residues. The chain links TRBV21-1 to TRBJ2-7; TRBD1, the table's D call, was not compared with the DNA. TRBV21-1 is listed as a pseudogene. This TCR derives from a person between 18 and 69 years old in good health. Source material: blood. The DNA of the CDR3 is TGTGCCAGCAGCAAAGCGTTAAGGCGACAGGGGGTGAGGTACGAGCAGTACTTC. It codes for CASSKALRRQGVRYEQYF.